Below, 24 T cell receptor beta chains from the same sample are listed, as sequenced in a study of blood T cell repertoires in COVID-19. The table came from immunoSEQ multiplex PCR; TCRdb's copy has only in-frame clones and leaves some out. Here the sample spans 250,000 or so clones, approximately 89% being singletons. Specimen: PBMCs or T cells enriched from blood (not recorded which). All receptors come from a woman aged 25 to 45 who had been exposed to COVID-19.

This chain connects TRBV5-1 to TRBJ2-2; 12 bases line up with TRBD2. Germline V gives CDR1 SGHRS, CDR2 YFSETQ. The CDR3 loop spans 16 amino acids. The junction had 2 bases not matched to a gene; V was cut back by 2 bases and J by 3 bases. The CDR3 DNA reads TGCGCCAGCAGCTTACTAGCGGGAGGCGACACCGGGGAGCTGTTTTTT. This sequence encodes CASSLLAGGDTGELFF.

This clone was seen repeatedly, ten times or more. The chain uses TRBV4-2 and TRBJ2-2, with TRBD2 matching over 11 bases. The CDR3 is 15 residues long. With V trimmed by 4 bases and J by 3 bases, 1 base remained unmatched. The germline V gene encodes CDR1 LGHNA and CDR2 YNFKEQ. The chain's CDR3 is CASSPLAGDTGELFF. In DNA, the CDR3 is TGTGCCAGCAGCCCACTAGCGGGAGACACCGGGGAGCTGTTTTTT.

This chain uses TRBV9 with TRBJ2-3; TRBD1 aligns across 12 bases. V shed 0 bases, J shed 6 bases, and the junction held 5 bases outside the gene matches. The CDR3 length is 16 residues. Germline CDR1 SGDLS, CDR2 YYNGEE. The CDR3 region is CASSVGRDRGRDTQYF. The CDR3 bases are TGTGCCAGCAGCGTAGGACGGGACAGGGGGCGGGATACGCAGTATTTT. Using reference TRBV9 and TRBJ2-3 for the parts outside the CDR3, the full variable domain is DSGVTQTPKHLITATGQRVTLRCSPRSGDLSVYWYQQSLDQGLQFLIQYYNGEERAKGNILERFSAQQFPDLHSELNLSSLELGDSALYFCASSVGRDRGRDTQYFGPGTRLTVL.

The J gene is TRBJ1-1, the V gene TRBV25-1; tentatively, D is TRBD1 (5 bases). Germline values: CDR1 MGHDK, CDR2 SYGVNS. The CDR3 length is 14 residues. Trimming took off 3 bases at V and 5 bases at J, with 13 bases between the two ends. The CDR3 nucleotides are TGTGCCAGCAGTGATCAACAGGAGTGGACTGAAGCTTTCTTT. As protein: CASSDQQEWTEAFF. Combining the CDR3 with reference TRBV25-1 and TRBJ1-1 gives the whole variable domain EADIYQTPRYLVIGTGKKITLECSQTMGHDKMYWYQQDPGMELHLIHYSYGVNSTEKGDLSSESTVSRIRTEHFPLTLESARPSHTSQYLCASSDQQEWTEAFFGQGTRLTVV.

The J gene is TRBJ2-7, the V gene TRBV4-2; 9 bases align to TRBD2. The CDR3 spans 15 residues. V gave up 7 bases and J gave up 4 bases; unmatched junction bases: 11. Germline V gene sequence: CDR1 LGHNA, CDR2 YNFKEQ. CDR3: CASTPEDGLAYEQYF. The CDR3 coding sequence is TGTGCCAGCACCCCAGAAGACGGACTAGCGTACGAGCAGTACTTC.

About this clone itself: Other nucleotide sequences in the sample specify the same CDR3. The chain links TRBV5-4 to TRBJ2-7; 11 bases are a match to TRBD2. Per germline, CDR1 SGHNT and CDR2 YYREEE (reference sequence). V dropped 4 bases and J dropped 1; count of bases not matched to a gene: 4. This CDR3 has 15 residues. This CDR3 is CASSPGLAGSYEQYF. The CDR3 nucleotides are TGTGCCAGCAGCCCCGGACTAGCGGGTTCCTACGAGCAGTACTTC.

This clone has only one observation. The chain combines TRBV5-5 with TRBJ2-3, with 12 bases matching TRBD2. Germline V gene lookup returns CDR1 SGHKS and CDR2 YYEKEE (reference sequence). The ends lost 3 bases at V and 6 bases at J; junction bases unmatched: 8. This CDR3 has 16 residues. The DNA of the CDR3 is TGTGCCAGCAGCTCAAGACTAGCGGGAGTCGTGGATACGCAGTATTTT. Translating it yields CASSSRLAGVVDTQYF.

This chain connects TRBV9 to TRBJ2-2, with D uncertain. The CDR3 loop spans 13 amino acids. Trimming left V 0 bases short and J 7 bases short, with 7 bases between. The germline V gene encodes CDR1 SGDLS and CDR2 YYNGEE. DNA for the CDR3: TGTGCCAGCAGCGTAGTGGCTGGCGGGGAGCTGTTTTTT. It specifies CASSVVAGGELFF.

This chain uses TRBV15 with TRBJ2-2; 10 bases agree with TRBD1. With 0 bases clipped from V and 4 bases from J, the junction kept 5 bases outside the gene matches. The CDR3 runs 17 residues. Germline CDR1 reads LNHNV; CDR2 reads YYDKDF (reference sequence). The CDR3 DNA reads TGTGCCACCAGCAGAGATCCTGGACAGGGGGTCACCGGGGAGCTGTTTTTT. Its protein is CATSRDPGQGVTGELFF.

The chain employs TRBV15 and TRBJ1-2; D call uncertain. V lost 3 bases, J lost 8 bases, and 16 bases lay in between. Germline CDR1 LNHNV, CDR2 YYDKDF (reference sequence). The CDR3 loop spans 14 amino acids. This chain's CDR3 is CATSSEVGSAGYTF. In nucleotides, the CDR3 is TGTGCCACCAGCAGTGAGGTCGGGTCGGCAGGCTACACCTTC.

The chain links TRBV3-1 (or the pseudogene TRBV3-2) to TRBJ2-7; a weak D match, TRBD1 (6 bases). The germline V gene has CDR1 LGHDT and CDR2 YNNKEL (reference sequence). V was pared by 0 bases and J by 6 bases, with 12 bases between. CDR3 length equals 14 residues. The CDR3 DNA follows: TGTGCCAGCAGCCAAGATCCAGGGGCACGCGAGCAGTACTTC. The encoded protein is CASSQDPGAREQYF.

This rearrangement joins TRBV28 to TRBJ2-1; 9 bases agree with TRBD2. The CDR3 is 14 residues long. V dropped 8 bases and J dropped 2; count of bases not matched to a gene: 4. Germline V gives CDR1 MDHEN, CDR2 SYDVKM. The CDR3 region has the DNA TGTGCCAGCCGCGCGGGAGGGGCCTACAATGAGCAGTTCTTC. Its translation is CASRAGGAYNEQFF. Complete variable domain (other parts from reference TRBV28 and TRBJ2-1): DVKVTQSSRYLVKRTGEKVFLECVQDMDHENMFWYRQDPGLGLRLIYFSYDVKMKEKGDIPEGYSVSREKKERFSLILESASTNQTSMYLCASRAGGAYNEQFFGPGTRLTVL.

The V call is TRBV19, the J call TRBJ1-5; D is possibly TRBD1 (6 bases). CDR1 is LNHDA and CDR2 is SQIVND in the germline V gene (reference sequence). The CDR3 has 18 amino acids. Deletions cut 2 bases from V and 0 bases from J, with 17 bases between. For the CDR3, the DNA is TGTGCCAGTAGTATAATGGCAGGGGAAGGGTATAGCAATCAGCCCCAGCATTTT. Protein sequence: CASSIMAGEGYSNQPQHF.

This clone occurred once. This chain links TRBV30 with TRBJ2-7, with 9 bases identical to TRBD2. The length of the CDR3 is 19 residues. Germline-derived CDR1 and CDR2 are GTSNPN and SVGIG (reference sequence). Trimming cost V 4 bases and J 6 bases; bases outside gene matches: 25. The CDR3: CAWKGGIRLREGLSGEQYF. For the CDR3, the DNA is TGTGCCTGGAAAGGGGGAATACGGTTGCGGGAGGGCCTGTCGGGCGAGCAGTACTTC.

The CDR3 region is CASSLETGSGAFF. Written as DNA, the CDR3 is TGCGCCAGCAGCTTGGAAACAGGCAGTGGAGCTTTCTTT. The chain recombines TRBV5-1 with TRBJ1-1, with D possibly being TRBD1 (5 bases). V lost 0 bases, J lost 10 bases, and 13 bases lay in between. The CDR3 spans 13 residues. Germline assignment: CDR1 SGHRS and CDR2 YFSETQ.

The chain links TRBV27 to TRBJ1-6, with TRBD1 identical over 10 bases. J gave up 8 bases and V 4 bases, and 11 bases lay outside the gene matches. Germline lookup yields CDR1 MNHEY and CDR2 SMNVEV (reference sequence). The length of the CDR3 is 17 residues. CDR3 protein: CASSSTGTGVVDSPLHF. Here the CDR3 DNA reads TGTGCCAGCAGTTCTACCGGGACAGGGGTTGTCGATTCACCCCTCCACTTT.

The chain recombines TRBV30 with TRBJ1-5; D gene uncertain. The germline gives CDR1 GTSNPN, CDR2 SVGIG (reference sequence). Trimming took 1 base from V and 0 from J, leaving 10 bases between them. The CDR3 is 15 residues long. The chain's CDR3 is CAWSALKFSNQPQHF. The DNA of the CDR3 is TGTGCCTGGAGTGCTCTAAAGTTTAGCAATCAGCCCCAGCATTTT. The complete variable domain, with remaining parts taken from reference TRBV30 and TRBJ1-5, reads SQTIHQWPATLVQPVGSPLSLECTVEGTSNPNLYWYRQAAGRGLQLLFYSVGIGQISSEVPQNLSASRPQDRQFILSSKKLLLSDSGFYLCAWSALKFSNQPQHFGDGTRLSIL.

The rearrangement uses TRBV5-6 and TRBJ2-7, with 13 bases aligning to TRBD2. The CDR3 sequence is 14 residues long. The V and J ends lost 4 bases and 7 bases, in that order; junction bases with no gene match: 5. Germline V gene sequence: CDR1 SGHDT, CDR2 YYEEEE. The CDR3 coding sequence is TGTGCCAGCAGCGGACTAGCGGGAGTCGGGGAGCAGTACTTC. Its protein is CASSGLAGVGEQYF.

The chain carries TRBV29-1 and TRBJ1-5; D remains unclear. The CDR3 is 13 residues long. Per the germline V gene, CDR1 is SQVTM and CDR2 is ANQGSEA. The V and J ends lost 6 bases and 0 bases respectively, with 9 bases between them. CDR3 nucleotides: TGCAGCGTGAGGGAGGGTAGCAATCAGCCCCAGCATTTT. This sequence encodes CSVREGSNQPQHF.

J is TRBJ1-2 and V is TRBV6-5; possible D gene TRBD1, 5 bases. Germline CDR1 reads MNHEY; CDR2 reads SVGAGI. This CDR3 is built from 13 residues. Trimming left V 2 bases short and J 12 bases short, with 16 bases between. The CDR3 DNA is TGTGCCAGCAGTTACGGTAGTGGGGGGGAGGACACCTTC. The encoded protein is CASSYGSGGEDTF.

The chain has TRBV11-3 and TRBJ2-1; unclear D gene. This CDR3 region has 14 residues. Trimming removed 2 bases at V and 2 bases at J, with 7 bases between. Per germline, CDR1 SGHNT and CDR2 YENEEA. The CDR3 coding sequence is TGTGCCAGCAGCTTACGCGGCACCTACAATGAGCAGTTCTTC. This encodes CASSLRGTYNEQFF. Full variable domain (outside the CDR3, taken from reference TRBV11-3 and TRBJ2-1): EAGVVQSPRYKIIEKKQPVAFWCNPISGHNTLYWYLQNLGQGPELLIRYENEEAVDDSQLPKDRFSAERLKGVDSTLKIQPAELGDSAVYLCASSLRGTYNEQFFGPGTRLTVL.

The chain links TRBV2 to TRBJ2-3; 8 positions agree with TRBD2. The J segment lost 4 bases and the V segment lost 6 bases, leaving 6 bases of the junction unmatched. Per the germline V gene, CDR1 is SNHLY and CDR2 is FYNNEI. The CDR3 has 14 amino acids. The CDR3, as DNA: TGTGCCAGCAGCGAGCGGGAGTATCCAGATACGCAGTATTTT. This codes for CASSEREYPDTQYF.

The chain carries TRBV11-2 and TRBJ2-7; a possible D gene is TRBD2 (6 bases). This CDR3 spans 14 amino acids. Germline V CDR1 and CDR2: SGHAT, FQNNGV. The V and J ends lost 1 base and 2 bases respectively, with 9 bases between them. CDR3 residues: CASSLVTRAYEQYF. In DNA, the CDR3 is TGTGCCAGCAGCTTAGTGACTAGGGCCTACGAGCAGTACTTC.

The chain employs TRBV25-1 and TRBJ2-7; D may be TRBD1 (5 bases). The length of the CDR3 is 15 residues. Germline V gives CDR1 MGHDK, CDR2 SYGVNS. Trimming shortened V by 4 bases and J by 4 bases, and 17 bases separated the two germline ends. CDR3 sequence: CASSGGIGVRYEQYF. CDR3 coding DNA: TGTGCCAGCAGTGGGGGTATAGGGGTTAGGTACGAGCAGTACTTC.